This T cell receptor (beta chain) was captured in a study of blood T cell repertoires in COVID-19. Study at large: From T cells, B-cell-depleted T cells, or PBMCs came the material, which was cDNA or gDNA.

The Seattle site enrolled patients during active infection and followed them longitudinally. The data were produced by immunoSEQ multiplex PCR, yet TCRdb's version contains in-frame clones alone and is incomplete. The table lists about 200,000 clones, around 85% of them singletons. The V gene's germline CDR1 is SGHDN and CDR2 FVKESK. This CDR3 region has 15 residues. V was shortened by 4 bases and J by 5 bases, with 15 bases between the two germline ends. This rearrangement joins TRBV14 to TRBJ2-1; D is unresolved. Sequenced: peripheral blood. This clonotype was obtained from a man aged 55 to 70 with COVID-19, enrolled during active disease. The CDR3 DNA is TGTGCCAGCAGCCCTCTACTCGACTGGCACAATGAGCAGTTCTTC. Its protein is CASSPLLDWHNEQFF.